This T cell receptor beta chain emerged from a study of blood T cell repertoires in COVID-19. The overall study: Researchers got acute and convalescent COVID-19 samples from the United States, Italy and Spain.

In the original analysis: Estimation of nucleated cell counts relied on the amplification of reference gene primers. TCRdb's copy holds only in-frame clones and misses some; the assay was immunoSEQ multiplex PCR. The DNA gave D and trimming, while V, J and clone size come from that table. The profile shows about 170,000 clones, about 80% of them singletons. The V gene end was trimmed by 0 bases and the J gene end by 8 bases; junction bases not matched to a gene: 11. CDR3 length equals 16 residues. The V gene's germline CDR1 is LGHNA and CDR2 YSLEER. The source is an older woman in a cohort exposed to, infected with or recovered from COVID-19 (not recorded which). The chain links TRBV4-3 to TRBJ1-2; 8 nucleotides line up with TRBD1. The sample taken for sequencing was PBMCs or T cells enriched from blood (not recorded which). The CDR3 bases are TGCGCCAGCAGCCAAGATAGAGGCAGGGGGCTGAGCGGCTACACCTTC. This gives the protein CASSQDRGRGLSGYTF.